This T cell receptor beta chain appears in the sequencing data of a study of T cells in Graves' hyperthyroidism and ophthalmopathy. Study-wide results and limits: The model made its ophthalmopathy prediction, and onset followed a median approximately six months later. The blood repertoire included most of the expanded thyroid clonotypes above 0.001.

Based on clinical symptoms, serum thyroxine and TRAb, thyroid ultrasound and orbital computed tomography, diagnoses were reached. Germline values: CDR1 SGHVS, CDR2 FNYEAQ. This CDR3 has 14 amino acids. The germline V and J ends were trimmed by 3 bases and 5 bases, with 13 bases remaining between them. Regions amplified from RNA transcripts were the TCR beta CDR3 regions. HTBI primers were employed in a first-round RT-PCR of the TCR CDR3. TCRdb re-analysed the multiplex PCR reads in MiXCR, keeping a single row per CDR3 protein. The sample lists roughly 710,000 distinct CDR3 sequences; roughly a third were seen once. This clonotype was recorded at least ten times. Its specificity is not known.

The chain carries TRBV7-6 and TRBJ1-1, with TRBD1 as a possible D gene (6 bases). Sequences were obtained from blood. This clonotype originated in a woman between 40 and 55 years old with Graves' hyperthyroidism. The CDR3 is CASSLGGGRTEAFF. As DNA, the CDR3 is TGTGCCAGCAGCTTGGGTGGGGGGCGGACTGAAGCTTTCTTT.